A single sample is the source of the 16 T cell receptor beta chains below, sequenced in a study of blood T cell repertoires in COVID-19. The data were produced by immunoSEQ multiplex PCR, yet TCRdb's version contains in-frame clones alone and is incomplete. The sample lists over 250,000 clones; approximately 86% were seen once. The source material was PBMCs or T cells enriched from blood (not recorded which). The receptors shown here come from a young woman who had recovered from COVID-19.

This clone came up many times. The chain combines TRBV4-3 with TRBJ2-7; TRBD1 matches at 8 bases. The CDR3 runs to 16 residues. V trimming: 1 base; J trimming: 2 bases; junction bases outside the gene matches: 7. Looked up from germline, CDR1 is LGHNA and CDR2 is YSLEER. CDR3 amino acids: CASSQGATGETYEQYF. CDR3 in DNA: TGCGCCAGCAGCCAAGGTGCGACAGGGGAGACCTACGAGCAGTACTTC.

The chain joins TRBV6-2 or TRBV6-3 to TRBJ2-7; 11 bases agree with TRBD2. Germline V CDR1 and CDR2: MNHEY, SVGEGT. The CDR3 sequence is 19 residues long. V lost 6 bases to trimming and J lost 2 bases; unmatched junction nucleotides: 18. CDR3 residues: CASSRIAGGRPLVPYEQYF. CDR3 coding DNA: TGTGCCAGCAGCCGGATAGCGGGGGGGAGGCCTCTGGTCCCCTACGAGCAGTACTTC.

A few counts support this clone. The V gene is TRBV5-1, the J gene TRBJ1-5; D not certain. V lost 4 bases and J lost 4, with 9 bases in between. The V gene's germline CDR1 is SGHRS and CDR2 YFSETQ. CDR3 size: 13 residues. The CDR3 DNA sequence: TGCGCCAGCAGCCTGCACAGTAATCAGCCCCAGCATTTT. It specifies CASSLHSNQPQHF.

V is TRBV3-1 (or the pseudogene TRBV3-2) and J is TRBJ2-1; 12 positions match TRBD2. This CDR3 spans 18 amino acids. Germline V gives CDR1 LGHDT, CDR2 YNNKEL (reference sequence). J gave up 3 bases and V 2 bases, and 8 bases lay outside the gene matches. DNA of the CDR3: TGTGCCAGCAGCCAATTGGGACTAGCGGGCCTAAACTACAATGAGCAGTTCTTC. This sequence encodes CASSQLGLAGLNYNEQFF.

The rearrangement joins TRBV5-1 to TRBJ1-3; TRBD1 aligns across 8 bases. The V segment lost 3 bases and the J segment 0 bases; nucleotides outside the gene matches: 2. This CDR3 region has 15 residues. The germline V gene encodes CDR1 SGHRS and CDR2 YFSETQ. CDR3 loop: CASSYGQGSGNTIYF. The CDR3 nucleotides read TGCGCCAGCAGCTATGGACAGGGCTCTGGAAACACCATATATTTT.

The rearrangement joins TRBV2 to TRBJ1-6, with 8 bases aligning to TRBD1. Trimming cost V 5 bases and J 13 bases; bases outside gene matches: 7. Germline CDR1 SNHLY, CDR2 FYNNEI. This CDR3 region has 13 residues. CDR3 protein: CASSYTGGVPLHF. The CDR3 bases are TGTGCCAGCAGTTATACAGGGGGAGTCCCCCTCCACTTT.

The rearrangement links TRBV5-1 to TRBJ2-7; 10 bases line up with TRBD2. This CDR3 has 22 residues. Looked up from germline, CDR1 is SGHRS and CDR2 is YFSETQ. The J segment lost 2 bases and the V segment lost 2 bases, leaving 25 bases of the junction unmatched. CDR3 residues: CASSLSVMWSGRAPITTYEQYF. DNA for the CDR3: TGCGCCAGCAGCTTATCGGTTATGTGGAGCGGGAGGGCCCCAATCACAACCTACGAGCAGTACTTC.

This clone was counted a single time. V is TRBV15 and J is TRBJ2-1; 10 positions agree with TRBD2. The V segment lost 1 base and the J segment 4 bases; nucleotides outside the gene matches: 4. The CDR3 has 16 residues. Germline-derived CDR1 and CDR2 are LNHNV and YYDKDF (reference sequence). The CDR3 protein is CATSRVQRGGYNEQFF. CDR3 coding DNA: TGTGCCACCAGCAGAGTACAGCGGGGGGGGTACAATGAGCAGTTCTTC. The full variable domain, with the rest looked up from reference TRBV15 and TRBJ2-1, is DAMVIQNPRYQVTQFGKPVTLSCSQTLNHNVMYWYQQKSSQAPKLLFHYYDKDFNNEADTPDNFQSRRPNTSFCFLDIRSPGLGDTAMYLCATSRVQRGGYNEQFFGPGTRLTVL.

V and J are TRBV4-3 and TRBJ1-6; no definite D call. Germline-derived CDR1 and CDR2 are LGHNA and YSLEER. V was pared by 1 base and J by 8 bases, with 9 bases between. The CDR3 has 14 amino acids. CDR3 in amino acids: CASSQGRDHSPLHF. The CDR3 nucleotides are TGCGCCAGCAGCCAAGGACGGGATCATTCACCCCTCCACTTT.

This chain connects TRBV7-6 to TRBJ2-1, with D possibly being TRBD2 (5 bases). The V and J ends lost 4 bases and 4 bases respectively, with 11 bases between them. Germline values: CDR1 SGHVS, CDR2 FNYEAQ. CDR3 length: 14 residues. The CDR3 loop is CASSSNPGYNEQFF. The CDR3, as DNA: TGTGCCAGCAGCTCCAATCCGGGGTACAATGAGCAGTTCTTC.

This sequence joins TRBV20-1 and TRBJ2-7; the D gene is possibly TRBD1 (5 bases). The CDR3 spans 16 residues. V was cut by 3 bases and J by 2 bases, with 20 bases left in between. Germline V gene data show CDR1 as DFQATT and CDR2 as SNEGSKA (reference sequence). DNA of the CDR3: TGCAGTGCTAGTCCCTCCGGCGACAGACTGACCTACGAGCAGTACTTC. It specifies CSASPSGDRLTYEQYF.

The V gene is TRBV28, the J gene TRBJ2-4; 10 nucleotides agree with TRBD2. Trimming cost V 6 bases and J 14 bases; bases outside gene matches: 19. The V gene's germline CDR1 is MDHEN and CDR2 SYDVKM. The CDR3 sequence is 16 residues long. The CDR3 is CASRQGGTTSGFKEYF. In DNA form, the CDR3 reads TGTGCCAGCAGGCAAGGGGGTACGACTAGCGGGTTCAAGGAGTACTTC.

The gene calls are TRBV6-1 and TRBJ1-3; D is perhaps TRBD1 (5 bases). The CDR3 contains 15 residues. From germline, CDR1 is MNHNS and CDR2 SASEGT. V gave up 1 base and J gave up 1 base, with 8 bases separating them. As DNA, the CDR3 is TGTGCCAGCAGTGAAGGGGGCAATTCTGGAAACACCATATATTTT. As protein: CASSEGGNSGNTIYF.

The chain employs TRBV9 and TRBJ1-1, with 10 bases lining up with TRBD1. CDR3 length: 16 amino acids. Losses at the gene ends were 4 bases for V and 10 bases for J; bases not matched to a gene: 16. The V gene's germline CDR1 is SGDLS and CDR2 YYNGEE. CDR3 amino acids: CASSPLTRDRGNVAFF. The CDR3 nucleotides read TGTGCCAGCAGCCCCCTCACCCGGGACAGGGGCAACGTAGCTTTCTTT.

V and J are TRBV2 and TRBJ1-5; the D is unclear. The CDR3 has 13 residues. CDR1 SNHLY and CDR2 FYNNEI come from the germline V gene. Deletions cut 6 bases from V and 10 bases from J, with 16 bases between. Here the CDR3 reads CASRLGFALPQHF. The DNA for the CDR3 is TGTGCCAGCAGGCTCGGTTTCGCGTTACCCCAGCATTTT.

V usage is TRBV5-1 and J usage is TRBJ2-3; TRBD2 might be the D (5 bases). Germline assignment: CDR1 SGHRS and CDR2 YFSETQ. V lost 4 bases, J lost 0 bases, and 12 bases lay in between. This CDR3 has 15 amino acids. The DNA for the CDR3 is TGCGCCAGCAGCATCGGAGGATCTAGCACAGATACGCAGTATTTT. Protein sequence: CASSIGGSSTDTQYF.